This section outlines one TCR beta chain sequence together with its context. This specimen comes from a study of blood T cell repertoires in COVID-19. About the research overall: Sites across the United States, Italy and Spain contributed samples from acute and convalescent COVID-19. T cells, B-cell-depleted T cells, or PBMCs supplied cDNA or gDNA.

Trimming left V 4 bases short and J 10 bases short, with 23 bases between. The CDR3 is 16 amino acids. Germline V gene sequence: CDR1 LNHNV, CDR2 YYDKDF (reference sequence). Original processing notes: Amplification of reference gene primers provided the estimated nucleated cell counts. Clones were read by immunoSEQ multiplex PCR, and TCRdb kept only the in-frame ones, dropping some. For V, J and clone size, that table is used; D and trimming come from the DNA. The sample lists some 240,000 clones; 75% to 85% were seen once. The source material was peripheral blood. The V gene is TRBV15, the J gene TRBJ2-1; tentatively, D is TRBD2 (6 bases). This TCR was sampled from a man aged 45-60 years with active or convalescent COVID-19. The CDR3 reads CATSTPELAGLPEQFF. DNA for the CDR3: TGTGCCACCAGCACGCCTGAATTGGCGGGACTCCCCGAGCAGTTCTTC.